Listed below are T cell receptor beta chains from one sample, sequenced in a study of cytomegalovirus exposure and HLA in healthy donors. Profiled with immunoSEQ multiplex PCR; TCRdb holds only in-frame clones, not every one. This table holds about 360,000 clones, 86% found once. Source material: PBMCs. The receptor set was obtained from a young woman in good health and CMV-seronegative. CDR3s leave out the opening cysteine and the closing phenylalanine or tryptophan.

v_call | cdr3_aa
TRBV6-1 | ASRYGQGYEQY
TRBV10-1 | ASSERRGVGDTQY
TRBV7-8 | ASSLGPQGNTEAF
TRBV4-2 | ASSQSGQFSYEQY
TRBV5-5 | ASSLTVTGEKLF
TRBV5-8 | ASSLFEYSNQPQH
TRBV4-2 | ASSQGLAGGAYEQY
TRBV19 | ASSEDRGGRIDYGYT
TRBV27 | ASSLSRGGYGYT
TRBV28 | ASSSGQGMKEQY
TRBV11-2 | ASSSTNLLAGRPTDTQY
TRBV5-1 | ASSLATNGEQF
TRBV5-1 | ASSLMAGPDYGYT
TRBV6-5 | ASSYRGSGGVNEQY
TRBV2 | ASSWDRGTGELF
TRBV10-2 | ASSDYYEQY
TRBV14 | ASSQESSWTGLRMGEKLF
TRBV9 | ASSVGAGPTPNYGYT
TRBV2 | ASNQDRVESTEAF
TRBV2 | ASGGTSGNGELF
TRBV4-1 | ASSQGRDIDNYGYT
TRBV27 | ASSSRQTGQPQH
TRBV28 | ASRWPNNEQF
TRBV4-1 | ASSQVAEGIHKQY
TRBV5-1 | ASKRGDTQY
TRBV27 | ASRLRDRAGTDTQY
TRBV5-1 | ASSMVGDSYEQY
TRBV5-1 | ASSLKASGGTGGETQY
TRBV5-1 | ASSSRQGFDNSPLH
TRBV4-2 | ASSPGQEADTQY
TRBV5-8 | ASSVNFYEQY
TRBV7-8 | ASSTRDGGGKLF
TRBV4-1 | ASSQEPRSTDTQY
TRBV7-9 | ASSLGGNPYSYEQY
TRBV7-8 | ASSLESARGSYNEQF
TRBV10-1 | ASSGTGMSEAF
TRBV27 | ASSLSPGYQPQH
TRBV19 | ASQDRLGYT
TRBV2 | ASRITGDQPQH